This T cell receptor (beta chain) was profiled in a study of blood T cell repertoires in COVID-19. Clones were read by immunoSEQ multiplex PCR, and TCRdb kept only the in-frame ones, dropping some. The sample lists 250,000 to 300,000 clones, roughly 84% seen once, with less than 8.5% in the top ten. Per the germline V gene, CDR1 is SGHRS and CDR2 is YFSETQ. Germline trimming cut 4 bases from V and 8 bases from J; bases unmatched to any gene: 8. The CDR3 consists of 14 residues. The sequenced material came from PBMCs or T cells enriched from blood (not recorded which). This rearrangement joins TRBV5-1 to TRBJ1-2; 10 bases agree with TRBD1. This TCR derives from a woman aged 50 to 60 who had been exposed to COVID-19. CDR3 amino acids: CASSISGTGEGYTF. The CDR3 DNA follows: TGCGCCAGCAGCATATCCGGGACAGGGGAGGGCTACACCTTC.